Presented here are 17 T cell receptor beta chains from one specimen sequenced in a study of response to subunit inactivated influenza vaccine. In TCRdb, the RT-PCR reads were re-called with MiXCR into one record per CDR3 protein. The table includes roughly 790,000 distinct CDR3 sequences, 21% detected once. Sequenced here: PBMCs from blood, sampled 4 to 6 days after vaccination. Receptors originate from a man aged 45 to 65 who received an inactivated influenza vaccine.

Only a few counts were recorded for this clonotype. The gene calls are TRBV20-1 and TRBJ2-1, with TRBD2 matching 11 bases. The V and J ends lost 0 bases and 4 bases, in that order; junction bases with no gene match: 8. Per the germline V gene, CDR1 is DFQATT and CDR2 is SNEGSKA (reference sequence). This CDR3 comprises 17 residues. The CDR3 coding sequence is TGCAGTGCTAGAGATCATGGCGCTAGCGGGAGGTACAATGAGCAGTTCTTC. Translation: CSARDHGASGRYNEQFF.

This clonotype was recorded a few times. The V and J genes are TRBV28 and TRBJ2-7; D is ambiguous. V lost 5 bases, J lost 0 bases, and 29 bases lay in between. CDR1 and CDR2 (germline): MDHEN, SYDVKM. The CDR3 sequence is 20 residues long. This chain's CDR3 is CASSVQHFSRVLKFSYEQYF. The CDR3 DNA follows: TGTGCCAGCAGTGTACAACATTTCTCCCGGGTCCTAAAGTTCTCCTACGAGCAGTACTTC.

The J gene is TRBJ2-7, the V gene TRBV29-1; D may match TRBD1 or TRBD2 (6 bases each). The CDR3 is 13 amino acids. CDR1 SQVTM and CDR2 ANQGSEA come from the germline V gene. The germline V and J ends were trimmed by 6 bases and 2 bases, with 14 bases remaining between them. CDR3 sequence: CSVQPGGPYEQYF. DNA of the CDR3: TGCAGCGTCCAACCCGGGGGCCCCTACGAGCAGTACTTC.

This clonotype was detected only a few times. The J gene is TRBJ2-3, the V gene TRBV7-9; D possibly corresponds to TRBD2 (5 bases). Trimming left V 3 bases short and J 4 bases short, with 17 bases between. This CDR3 spans 16 amino acids. Germline-derived CDR1 and CDR2 are SEHNR and FQNEAQ (reference sequence). Here the CDR3 reads CASSLGVGLGPDTQYF. The DNA for the CDR3 is TGTGCCAGCAGCTTGGGAGTAGGGCTAGGGCCAGATACGCAGTATTTT.

This clonotype has just a few counts. The chain links TRBV29-1 to TRBJ2-3, with no clear D. The germline V gene encodes CDR1 SQVTM and CDR2 ANQGSEA. The CDR3 sequence is 10 residues long. V lost 5 bases and J 6 bases, leaving 6 bases between the germline ends. CDR3 nucleotide sequence: TGCAGCGTTAGACGGGATACGCAGTATTTT. Its translation is CSVRRDTQYF.

The chain combines TRBV5-1 with TRBJ1-2; D perhaps matches TRBD1 (5 bases). The germline V gene has CDR1 SGHRS and CDR2 YFSETQ. The CDR3 runs 15 residues. V dropped 5 bases and J dropped 4 bases, with 18 bases sitting between them. The CDR3 region has the DNA TGCGCCAGCAGTCCGCAGGGATCCCCTACCTATGGCTACACCTTC. Translated: CASSPQGSPTYGYTF.

The table lists this clonotype with many counts. This rearrangement joins TRBV7-9 to TRBJ1-1, with TRBD1 identical over 9 bases. After removal of 0 bases from V and 8 bases from J, the junction contained 1 base not matched to a gene. Germline lookup yields CDR1 SEHNR and CDR2 FQNEAQ (reference sequence). The CDR3 loop spans 13 amino acids. The CDR3: CASSLAGQGEAFF. CDR3 coding DNA: TGTGCCAGCAGCTTAGCAGGACAGGGGGAAGCTTTCTTT.

This chain uses TRBV27 with TRBJ2-3; D tentatively fits TRBD1 or TRBD2 (7 bases each). The germline V and J ends were trimmed by 5 bases and 2 bases, with 14 bases remaining between them. The CDR3 loop spans 15 amino acids. The V gene's germline CDR1 is MNHEY and CDR2 SMNVEV (reference sequence). Here the CDR3 reads CASSPGGATTDTQYF. CDR3 in DNA: TGTGCCAGCAGTCCAGGGGGGGCTACCACAGATACGCAGTATTTT.

This clonotype was observed a few times. The chain recombines TRBV29-1 with TRBJ2-7, with D possibly TRBD1 on 6 matching bases. V lost 6 bases and J lost 0, with 18 bases in between. The germline V gene has CDR1 SQVTM and CDR2 ANQGSEA. The CDR3 runs to 15 residues. The CDR3: CSVSEGDPRSYEQYF. The CDR3, as DNA: TGCAGCGTCTCAGAGGGGGATCCCCGCTCCTACGAGCAGTACTTC.

This clonotype was found many times. The rearrangement uses TRBV6-1 and TRBJ2-5; D is perhaps TRBD2 (6 bases). The germline CDR1 and CDR2 sequences are MNHNS and SASEGT. V was shortened by 6 bases and J by 2 bases, with 13 bases between the two germline ends. The CDR3 has 14 amino acids. The chain's CDR3 is CASRLAGRQETQYF. The CDR3 coding sequence is TGTGCCAGCAGGTTGGCGGGACGACAAGAGACCCAGTACTTC.

The chain employs TRBV7-8 and TRBJ2-4; tentatively, D is TRBD2 (5 bases). V lost 4 bases and J 8 bases, leaving 18 bases between the germline ends. This CDR3 contains 15 residues. Germline V gives CDR1 SGHVS, CDR2 FQNEAQ. The DNA for the CDR3 is TGTGCCAGCAGCTCCCAAGGGAGCTTCGGAGACATTCAGTACTTC. Its protein product is CASSSQGSFGDIQYF.

The sample holds a few counts of this clonotype. The chain employs TRBV29-1 and TRBJ1-6; D is perhaps TRBD1 (5 bases). The CDR3 sequence is 13 residues long. In germline, CDR1 is SQVTM, CDR2 ANQGSEA. V lost 8 bases to trimming and J lost 5 bases, with 13 bases between them. The CDR3 DNA reads as TGCAGCATCTCGCGGGGCGATAATTCACCCCTCCACTTT. Translating gives CSISRGDNSPLHF.

In its sample, this clonotype was seen many times. This chain connects TRBV7-2 to TRBJ1-5; TRBD1 agrees at 9 bases. Trimming removed 8 bases from V and 4 bases from J; junction bases left unmatched: 3. Germline values: CDR1 SGHTA, CDR2 FQGNSA. The CDR3 contains 13 residues. CDR3 sequence (DNA): TGTGCCAGCGGGGACAGGGTAAATCAGCCCCAGCATTTT. It codes for CASGDRVNQPQHF.

This clonotype was recorded at least ten times. The V and J genes are TRBV29-1 and TRBJ2-1, with 10 bases aligning to TRBD2. Germline V CDR1 and CDR2: SQVTM, ANQGSEA. The CDR3 runs 14 residues. After removal of 5 bases from V and 9 bases from J, the junction contained 10 bases not matched to a gene. The CDR3 region is CSVPLLAGGGEQFF. CDR3 in DNA: TGCAGCGTTCCACTTTTAGCGGGGGGCGGTGAGCAGTTCTTC.

With respect to this clonotype: The junction shows a germline mismatch at one end, possibly a read error. J is TRBJ2-5 and V is TRBV25-1; TRBD1 aligns across 8 bases. Germline CDR1 is MGHDK and CDR2 is SYGVNS. This CDR3 has 15 amino acids. Here the CDR3 DNA reads TGTGACAGCAGTACCGACAGGGGCAGAGGGGAGACCCAGTACTTC. It is translated as CDSSTDRGRGETQYF. Full variable domain (outside the CDR3, taken from reference TRBV25-1 and TRBJ2-5): EADIYQTPRYLVIGTGKKITLECSQTMGHDKMYWYQQDPGMELHLIHYSYGVNSTEKGDLSSESTVSRIRTEHFPLTLESARPSHTSQYLCDSSTDRGRGETQYFGPGTRLLVL.

The chain recombines TRBV24-1 with TRBJ2-3, with D perhaps TRBD2 (5 bases). CDR1 is KGHDR, CDR2 SFDVKD, per germline. The CDR3 sequence is 15 residues long. V was clipped by 0 bases and J by 2 bases, with 8 bases between them. The CDR3: CATSDLARDTDTQYF. In DNA, the CDR3 is TGTGCCACCAGTGATTTGGCCCGGGACACAGATACGCAGTATTTT.

The J gene is TRBJ2-1, the V gene TRBV28; the D gene is possibly TRBD2 (7 bases). Looked up from germline, CDR1 is MDHEN and CDR2 is SYDVKM. CDR3 size: 14 residues. V was pared by 7 bases and J by 2 bases, with 12 bases between. This chain's CDR3 is CASKGGGPYNEQFF. The DNA of the CDR3 is TGTGCCAGCAAGGGGGGGGGCCCCTACAATGAGCAGTTCTTC.